The 3 T cell receptor beta chains in this list originate from one sample, sequenced in a study of T cell clonality in common variable immunodeficiency (dated by TCRdb to 2014 to 2015). The library came from the immunoSEQ multiplex PCR assay. The immuneACCESS repertoire file appears here via TCRdb, limited to in-frame rearrangements. These files lack a portion of the clones; in checked studies, under half of the deficit traces to unresolved V genes, and the cause of the others is not known. The sample features approximately 42,000 clones, and none is a singleton. The ten largest clones represent over 1.1% of the sample. The sample comprised peripheral blood mononuclear cells. These receptors originate from a person aged 18 to 70 in good health.

This clone has at least ten counts. The read ends 3 residues early relative to the CDR3; the germline J gene fills the gap. The V gene is TRBV7-6, the J gene TRBJ1-1; a possible D gene is TRBD1 (5 bases). Germline V gene lookup returns CDR1 SGHVS and CDR2 FNYEAQ. Trimming removed 6 bases from V and 5 bases from J, with 13 bases in between. This CDR3 region has 13 residues. The CDR3 sequence: CASSIPGLTEAFF. The covered CDR3 bases are TGTGCCAGCAGTATACCGGGACTGACTGAA.

About this clone itself: The CDR3 is cut off 3 residues early in the read; its end comes from the germline J gene. This chain joins TRBV18 and TRBJ1-1, with D tentatively TRBD1 (5 bases). V shed 3 bases and J shed 4 bases, with 15 bases lying between them. Germline CDR1 and CDR2: KGHSH and LQKENI. CDR3 length: 15 residues. This CDR3 is CASSPGRGQTTEAFF. Incomplete CDR3 DNA: TGTGCCAGCTCACCTGGGAGGGGCCAGACCACTGAA.

There are many counts of this clone. The missing CDR3 end, 3 residues past where the read stops, is filled in from the germline J gene. The chain employs TRBV19 and TRBJ2-1; 7 nucleotides line up with TRBD1. Germline CDR1 LNHDA, CDR2 SQIVND (reference sequence). V lost 6 bases and J lost 8; bases outside the gene matches: 10. The CDR3 consists of 14 residues. The CDR3 here is CASSLLDREHEQFF. The DNA read from the CDR3 is TGTGCCAGTAGCCTCCTAGACAGGGAGCATGAG.